Included here is one T cell receptor beta chain sequence, with context. This clonotype has at least ten counts. It has no known antigen specificity. Per-nucleotide qualities are absent, and no much larger clonotype sits a single base away. A distance of 14 bases separates the germline ends of V and J, which lose 4 bases and 6 bases respectively. The CDR3 contains 13 residues, cysteine and phenylalanine counted. This entry keeps only the CDR3 DNA: 39 bases, framed from base 1. Sequences SGHRS (CDR1) and YFSETQ (CDR2) are obtained from the germline V gene. The sample is drawn from a study of response to subunit inactivated influenza vaccine (dated by TCRdb to 2016 to 2018). Regarding the research as a whole: Deep quantitative T cell receptor repertoire profiling was used in the study to track responses to a trivalent subunit inactivated influenza vaccine.

The full study reports these points: According to the authors, only a limited number of new T cells may be recruited by each seasonal influenza vaccination.

Libraries were constructed by RT-PCR. TCRdb names Illumina HiSeq 2500 as the instrument used. Using fastp trimming at Q25 and MiXCR clonotype assembly, TCRdb reanalyzed the public sequencing data and kept in-frame beta chains. Duplicate CDR3 protein sequences are folded into a single record with the most common DNA and genes. The sample table lists fewer than 750,000 distinct CDR3 sequences, about 15% of them with a count of one. The leading ten clones occupy over 8.5% of the sample. The V gene is TRBV5-1 and the J gene is TRBJ2-7; the D element might be TRBD1 or TRBD2, as each aligns at 5 bases. The sequencing used PBMCs from blood, collected 12 days after vaccination. This clonotype was sampled from a man in his forties or fifties who received an inactivated influenza vaccine. Donor details come from another sample of the same person, matched by shared clones. The CDR3 region has the sequence CASSRMSGTEQYF. The DNA reads as follows: TGCGCCAGCAGCCGAATGTCAGGGACCGAGCAGTACTTC.